Detailed here is one TCR beta chain. The data belong to a study of blood T cell repertoires in COVID-19. Study information: T cells, B-cell-depleted T cells, or PBMCs provided the cDNA or gDNA that served as material.

Authors' analysis steps: Quantification of nucleated cells was approximated via reference gene primer amplification. Sequencing used immunoSEQ multiplex PCR; TCRdb keeps in-frame clones, though not all of them. Clone size and the V and J calls come from that table; the DNA yielded D and trimming. The data contain 250,000 to 350,000 clones, around 89% of them seen just once; the ten biggest clones take up around 12%. The germline V and J ends were trimmed by 2 bases and 5 bases, with 12 bases remaining between them. Germline V gene sequence: CDR1 SEHNR, CDR2 FQNEAQ (reference sequence). There are 15 residues in the CDR3.

The clonotype originates from an older woman with acute or convalescent COVID-19. This sequence joins TRBV7-9 and TRBJ2-2; D call uncertain. Sequenced: peripheral blood. The CDR3 DNA reads TGTGCCAGCAGCTTACCTGAGACCGGGACCGGGGAGCTGTTTTTT. Protein sequence: CASSLPETGTGELFF.